Included here is one T cell receptor (beta chain) sequence, with context. What it binds is not known. This sample was taken from a study of blood T cells in healthy people across ages. Healthy Caucasians from Russia aged about 6 to 100 served as donors. Every sample yielded at least 7 million isolated PBMCs. For the second PCR, which ran for about 6 to 11 cycles, a sample-barcoded 5' primer and a J-beta primer mix were used. TCRdb reanalysed the 5' RACE reads using MiXCR and keeps one entry per CDR3 protein. The repertoire holds hundreds of thousands of distinct CDR3 sequences, with 25% to 30% as singletons. Findings of the study overall: Unsorted PBMC input precluded a conclusive naive versus antigen-experienced comparison. CMV infection status of these donors was not known.

Between the trimmed V and J ends, which lost 6 bases and 8 bases, there was a span of 11 bases. CDR3 size: 12 residues. The V gene is TRBV12-3 or TRBV12-4, the J gene TRBJ2-4, with D tentatively TRBD1 (5 bases). The source is a woman in her sixties or seventies in good health. Sample: blood. CDR3 in DNA: TGTGCCAGCAGACTTCAGACAGACATTCAGTACTTC. This sequence encodes CASRLQTDIQYF.